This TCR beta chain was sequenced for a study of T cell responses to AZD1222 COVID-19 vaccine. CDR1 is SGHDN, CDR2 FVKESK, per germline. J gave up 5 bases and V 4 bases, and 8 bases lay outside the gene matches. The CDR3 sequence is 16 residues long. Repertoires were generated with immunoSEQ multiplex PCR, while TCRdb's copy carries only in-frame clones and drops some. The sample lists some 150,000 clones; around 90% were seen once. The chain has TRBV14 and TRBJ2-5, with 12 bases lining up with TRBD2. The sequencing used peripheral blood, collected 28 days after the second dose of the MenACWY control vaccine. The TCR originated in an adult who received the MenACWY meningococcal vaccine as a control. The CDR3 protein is CASSPYGTSGRETQYF. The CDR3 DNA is TGTGCCAGCAGCCCCTATGGGACTAGCGGGCGGGAGACCCAGTACTTC.